This entry lists 30 T cell receptor beta chains sequenced from one sample in a study of blood T cell repertoires in COVID-19. Assay: immunoSEQ multiplex PCR; the TCRdb copy retains only in-frame clones and omits some. Of roughly 380,000 clones in the sample, around 90% were seen once. The sample comprised peripheral blood. The origin of the receptors is a woman aged 60-75 years with COVID-19, enrolled during active disease.

This clone was seen only once. V and J are TRBV5-1 and TRBJ2-7; 8 bases fit TRBD1. CDR3 length: 14 residues. J lost 6 bases, V lost 4 bases, and 9 bases had no gene match. Germline V lookup: CDR1 SGHRS, CDR2 YFSETQ. The CDR3: CASSLQGAGSEQYF. CDR3 nucleotides: TGCGCCAGCAGCCTTCAGGGGGCGGGATCCGAGCAGTACTTC.

V gene TRBV11-3 combines with J gene TRBJ1-1; D is unresolved. The CDR3 totals 13 residues. Germline CDR1 is SGHNT and CDR2 is YENEEA. The V gene lost 4 bases and the J gene lost 5 bases, with 11 bases spanning the gap. CDR3 sequence reads: CASSWRSGTEAFF. In nucleotides, the CDR3 is TGTGCCAGCAGCTGGCGGAGCGGGACTGAAGCTTTCTTT.

The chain joins TRBV7-9 to TRBJ2-5; D unclear. Germline CDR1 and CDR2: SEHNR and FQNEAQ (reference sequence). Deletions cut 1 base from V and 1 base from J, with 10 bases between. The CDR3 length is 15 residues. Written as DNA, the CDR3 is TGTGCCAGCAGCTTAGGAGAGCTGATCCAAGAGACCCAGTACTTC. Amino acid sequence: CASSLGELIQETQYF.

This sequence joins TRBV2 and TRBJ2-7; 7 bases agree with TRBD1. Germline CDR1 SNHLY, CDR2 FYNNEI. The CDR3 consists of 13 residues. J was trimmed by 2 bases and V by 2 bases; bases with no gene match: 0. CDR3 in DNA: TGTGCCAGCAGTGAACAGGGGGCCTACGAGCAGTACTTC. This encodes CASSEQGAYEQYF.

The chain is built from TRBV20-1 and TRBJ2-5; D is uncertain. V shed 3 bases and J shed 2 bases, with 4 bases lying between them. CDR1 and CDR2 from the germline V gene are DFQATT and SNEGSKA (reference sequence). The CDR3 is made up of 11 amino acids. CDR3 sequence reads: CSASVQETQYF. The CDR3 nucleotides read TGCAGTGCTAGCGTGCAAGAGACCCAGTACTTC.

J is TRBJ1-1 and V is TRBV7-2; 8 bases fit TRBD1. There are 15 residues in the CDR3. CDR1 and CDR2 (germline): SGHTA, FQGNSA. With 4 bases clipped from V and 4 bases from J, the junction kept 8 bases outside the gene matches. The CDR3 loop reads CASSSQQGGGTEAFF. In DNA form, the CDR3 reads TGTGCCAGCAGCTCCCAACAGGGGGGGGGCACTGAAGCTTTCTTT.

This chain joins TRBV6-1 and TRBJ2-1; D might be TRBD2 (6 bases). V dropped 3 bases and J dropped 8 bases, with 17 bases sitting between them. Germline CDR1 reads MNHNS; CDR2 reads SASEGT. This CDR3 comprises 15 residues. CDR3 amino acids: CASSEGGAGIHEQFF. CDR3 sequence (DNA): TGTGCCAGCAGTGAGGGCGGGGCGGGGATCCATGAGCAGTTCTTC.

The chain combines TRBV5-1 with TRBJ2-5; no reliable D call. Germline CDR1 and CDR2: SGHRS and YFSETQ. This CDR3 has 12 residues. Trimming took off 0 bases at V and 9 bases at J, with 9 bases between the two ends. CDR3 residues: CASSLDTGAQYF. The CDR3 DNA reads TGCGCCAGCAGCTTGGACACCGGAGCCCAGTACTTC. Using reference TRBV5-1 and TRBJ2-5 for the parts outside the CDR3, the full variable domain is KAGVTQTPRYLIKTRGQQVTLSCSPISGHRSVSWYQQTPGQGLQFLFEYFSETQRNKGNFPGRFSGRQFSNSRSEMNVSTLELGDSALYLCASSLDTGAQYFGPGTRLLVL.

The chain couples TRBV3-1 (or the pseudogene TRBV3-2) to TRBJ2-2; 11 bases are a match to TRBD2. The germline CDR1 and CDR2 sequences are LGHDT and YNNKEL (reference sequence). The CDR3 spans 16 residues. The trim removed 6 bases at V and 6 bases at J, leaving 9 bases unmatched. The CDR3 region is CASRPPLAGGAGELFF. The CDR3 bases are TGTGCCAGCAGACCTCCGCTAGCGGGGGGAGCCGGGGAGCTGTTTTTT.

The chain employs TRBV6-1 and TRBJ1-1; TRBD1 agrees at 8 bases. After removal of 3 bases from V and 4 bases from J, the junction contained 4 bases not matched to a gene. Germline CDR1 reads MNHNS; CDR2 reads SASEGT. The CDR3 is 14 amino acids. The CDR3 DNA follows: TGTGCCAGCAGTGAGTTCAGGGGGCGCACTGAAGCTTTCTTT. Translated, it gives CASSEFRGRTEAFF.

The chain uses TRBV5-8 and TRBJ2-1; 8 nucleotides line up with TRBD2. The CDR3 is made up of 15 amino acids. Germline values: CDR1 SGHTS, CDR2 YDEGEE. With 4 bases clipped from V and 0 bases from J, the junction kept 3 bases outside the gene matches. The CDR3 region is CASSPSGSSYNEQFF. The DNA for the CDR3 is TGTGCCAGCAGCCCCAGCGGGAGCTCCTACAATGAGCAGTTCTTC.

This clone has just a few counts. The chain joins TRBV28 to TRBJ1-5, with TRBD1 identical over 8 bases. J gave up 2 bases and V 3 bases, and 21 bases lay outside the gene matches. Germline V gene data show CDR1 as MDHEN and CDR2 as SYDVKM. The CDR3 runs 21 residues. For the CDR3, the DNA is TGTGCCAGCAGTTTTGGGTCTGGTCGGGACAGGCGGGTTTTAGGCAATCAGCCCCAGCATTTT. It codes for CASSFGSGRDRRVLGNQPQHF.

The chain uses TRBV9 and TRBJ2-7; a weak D match, TRBD2 (5 bases). The germline V gene encodes CDR1 SGDLS and CDR2 YYNGEE. Trimming removed 0 bases at V and 12 bases at J, with 16 bases between. The CDR3 contains 13 residues. CDR3 residues: CASSVESRGDLYF. DNA of the CDR3: TGTGCCAGCAGCGTAGAATCCCGGGGAGACTTGTACTTC. Full variable domain (outside the CDR3, taken from reference TRBV9 and TRBJ2-7): DSGVTQTPKHLITATGQRVTLRCSPRSGDLSVYWYQQSLDQGLQFLIQYYNGEERAKGNILERFSAQQFPDLHSELNLSSLELGDSALYFCASSVESRGDLYFGPGTRLTVT.

Comments on this clone: Other DNA sequences in the sample encode the same CDR3. In DNA form, the CDR3 reads TGTGCCAGCAGGGGGACAGGGGAACAGCCCCAGCATTTT. This translates into CASRGTGEQPQHF. V usage is TRBV2 and J usage is TRBJ1-5, with 10 bases lining up with TRBD1. Germline lookup yields CDR1 SNHLY and CDR2 FYNNEI. The CDR3 contains 13 residues. The junction had 3 bases not matched to a gene; V was cut back by 6 bases and J by 7 bases.

A single count supports this clone. The J gene is TRBJ1-4, the V gene TRBV6-5; no clear D gene. Germline V gene sequence: CDR1 MNHEY, CDR2 SVGAGI. Trimming stripped 4 bases from V and 8 bases from J, with 14 bases between. This CDR3 region has 14 residues. The CDR3 here is CASSSSAGREKLFF. In nucleotides, the CDR3 is TGTGCCAGCAGTTCGTCCGCGGGGAGGGAAAAACTGTTTTTT.

The gene calls are TRBV18 and TRBJ1-1; 7 positions agree with TRBD1. The CDR3 runs 16 residues. V was pared by 5 bases and J by 2 bases, with 11 bases of the junction left unmatched. The V gene's germline CDR1 is KGHSH and CDR2 LQKENI. Here the CDR3 reads CASSVLDGTVNTEAFF. CDR3 in DNA: TGTGCCAGCTCAGTTTTGGACGGGACAGTAAACACTGAAGCTTTCTTT.

The chain is built from TRBV6-5 and TRBJ1-2; 7 nucleotides line up with TRBD1. Per germline, CDR1 MNHEY and CDR2 SVGAGI. Trimming cost V 6 bases and J 4 bases; bases outside gene matches: 5. The CDR3 is 13 residues long. CDR3 DNA: TGTGCCAGCAGCGTACAGGGGTCCTATGGCTACACCTTC. Encoded protein: CASSVQGSYGYTF.

This rearrangement joins TRBV5-1 to TRBJ2-2; D is unclear. The ends were cut back, 1 base at V and 7 bases at J, with 5 bases in the middle. The germline V gene has CDR1 SGHRS and CDR2 YFSETQ. The CDR3 length is 12 residues. This CDR3 is CASSLIRGELFF. Here the CDR3 DNA reads TGCGCCAGCAGCTTGATCCGCGGGGAGCTGTTTTTT. The full variable domain, rest sourced from reference TRBV5-1 and TRBJ2-2, is KAGVTQTPRYLIKTRGQQVTLSCSPISGHRSVSWYQQTPGQGLQFLFEYFSETQRNKGNFPGRFSGRQFSNSRSEMNVSTLELGDSALYLCASSLIRGELFFGEGSRLTVL.

This clone was observed a single time. V and J are TRBV6-5 and TRBJ1-1; D call uncertain. Trimming removed 5 bases from V and 8 bases from J, with 15 bases in between. This CDR3 spans 13 amino acids. CDR1 and CDR2 (germline): MNHEY, SVGAGI. The CDR3 DNA reads TGTGCCAGCAGTCCTTACAGCGCGGGAGAAGCTTTCTTT. Its translation is CASSPYSAGEAFF.

This chain joins TRBV28 and TRBJ1-1; no reliable D call. Trimming stripped 3 bases from V and 4 bases from J, with 12 bases between. Germline V gene sequence: CDR1 MDHEN, CDR2 SYDVKM. The CDR3 is 14 amino acids. The CDR3 spells CASSFPRHSTEAFF. The CDR3 DNA reads as TGTGCCAGCAGTTTTCCCAGACACAGCACTGAAGCTTTCTTT.

J is TRBJ1-2 and V is TRBV2; D unresolved. CDR1 and CDR2 from the germline V gene are SNHLY and FYNNEI. This CDR3 spans 13 amino acids. The V gene lost 6 bases and the J gene lost 4 bases, with 12 bases spanning the gap. The CDR3 sequence: CASSQGLLYGYTF. In nucleotides, the CDR3 is TGTGCCAGCAGCCAAGGACTGCTCTATGGCTACACCTTC.

The V gene is TRBV6-5, the J gene TRBJ2-7, with 7 bases aligning to TRBD1. The germline V gene has CDR1 MNHEY and CDR2 SVGAGI. The ends lost 5 bases at V and 6 bases at J; junction bases unmatched: 10. This CDR3 region has 14 residues. The CDR3 sequence: CASSNYPGQAEQYF. CDR3 bases: TGTGCCAGCAGTAACTACCCCGGACAGGCCGAGCAGTACTTC.

This clone turned up a few times. This chain connects TRBV10-3 to TRBJ2-3; 15 bases are shared with TRBD2. Trimming removed 0 bases from V and 6 bases from J; junction bases left unmatched: 7. This CDR3 spans 18 amino acids. In germline, CDR1 is ENHRY, CDR2 SYGVKD. CDR3 sequence (DNA): TGTGCCATCAGTGAGTCGAGGACTAGCGGGGGGGCCTGGGATACGCAGTATTTT. Protein product: CAISESRTSGGAWDTQYF.

The genes are TRBV19 and TRBJ1-6; TRBD1 aligns across 9 bases. The germline V gene has CDR1 LNHDA and CDR2 SQIVND (reference sequence). The CDR3 runs 14 residues. V lost 5 bases to trimming and J lost 9 bases; unmatched junction nucleotides: 5. CDR3: CASSWGQGGSPLHF. CDR3 sequence (DNA): TGTGCCAGTAGTTGGGGACAGGGTGGTTCACCCCTCCACTTT.

The chain links TRBV7-9 to TRBJ2-3, with 8 bases matching TRBD2. CDR1 and CDR2 (germline): SEHNR, FQNEAQ (reference sequence). The CDR3 runs 15 residues. Trimming at V came to 5 bases and at J to 7 bases, leaving 11 bases not matched to a gene. This chain's CDR3 is CASSPGGGGENTQYF. The CDR3 nucleotides read TGTGCCAGCAGCCCCGGGGGGGGCGGGGAAAATACGCAGTATTTT.

The chain links TRBV9 to TRBJ2-7; D gene ambiguous. The germline V gene has CDR1 SGDLS and CDR2 YYNGEE. V lost 0 bases and J 0 bases, leaving 10 bases between the germline ends. CDR3 length: 15 amino acids. The CDR3 nucleotides are TGTGCCAGCAGCGTAGTGCCGGAGAGCTCCTACGAGCAGTACTTC. Its protein is CASSVVPESSYEQYF.

The V and J genes are TRBV28 and TRBJ1-2; 7 bases fit TRBD1. Germline-derived CDR1 and CDR2 are MDHEN and SYDVKM. The ends lost 4 bases at V and 8 bases at J; junction bases unmatched: 13. CDR3 length equals 15 residues. CDR3 nucleotides: TGTGCCAGCAGTTCCACAGGGGTCTGGTTCCTGGGCTACACCTTC. Amino acids: CASSSTGVWFLGYTF.

V is TRBV28 and J is TRBJ1-1; 7 bases align to TRBD1. Germline V CDR1 and CDR2: MDHEN, SYDVKM. The CDR3 is 13 residues long. V trimming: 7 bases; J trimming: 3 bases; junction bases outside the gene matches: 5. CDR3 coding DNA: TGTGCCAGCACCCAGGGGGAGTACACTGAAGCTTTCTTT. Protein sequence: CASTQGEYTEAFF. Filled out from reference TRBV28 and TRBJ1-1, the complete variable domain reads DVKVTQSSRYLVKRTGEKVFLECVQDMDHENMFWYRQDPGLGLRLIYFSYDVKMKEKGDIPEGYSVSREKKERFSLILESASTNQTSMYLCASTQGEYTEAFFGQGTRLTVV.

J is TRBJ1-4 and V is TRBV28; D perhaps matches TRBD1 (5 bases). Germline values: CDR1 MDHEN, CDR2 SYDVKM. The CDR3 is made up of 14 amino acids. V lost 3 bases, J lost 8 bases, and 13 bases lay in between. In nucleotides, the CDR3 is TGTGCCAGCAGTTTTGGGGAGGGGAGGGAAAAACTGTTTTTT. It yields the protein CASSFGEGREKLFF. Full variable domain (outside the CDR3, taken from reference TRBV28 and TRBJ1-4): DVKVTQSSRYLVKRTGEKVFLECVQDMDHENMFWYRQDPGLGLRLIYFSYDVKMKEKGDIPEGYSVSREKKERFSLILESASTNQTSMYLCASSFGEGREKLFFGSGTQLSVL.

The chain couples TRBV6-6 to TRBJ2-3, with D perhaps matching TRBD1 (7 bases). Deletions cut 0 bases from V and 4 bases from J, with 14 bases between. CDR1 is MNHNY, CDR2 SVGAGI, per germline (reference sequence). The length of the CDR3 is 16 residues. CDR3 residues: CASSYSGGGSADTQYF. The CDR3 DNA is TGTGCCAGCAGTTACTCAGGAGGGGGCAGCGCAGATACGCAGTATTTT.